One and the same sample provided the 27 T cell receptor beta chains below, sequenced in a study of shared clonotypes between healthy human individuals. Some clones are missing from TCRdb's copy, which holds only in-frame ones; the method was immunoSEQ multiplex PCR. The sample lists approximately 1,500,000 clones; around 98% were seen once. Specimen: naive CD4+ T cells sorted from blood. Subset meaning: CD45RA+ positively selected. The receptor set was obtained from a man aged 30 to 39 in good health.

V and J are TRBV9 and TRBJ1-1, with D uncertain. This CDR3 spans 14 amino acids. V was shortened by 3 bases and J by 1 base, with 10 bases between the two germline ends. Per germline, CDR1 SGDLS and CDR2 YYNGEE. The CDR3 DNA reads as TGTGCCAGCAGCGCAAGACCAGCGAACACTGAAGCTTTCTTT. It specifies CASSARPANTEAFF.

This sequence joins TRBV29-1 and TRBJ2-7; D remains ambiguous. The germline gives CDR1 SQVTM, CDR2 ANQGSEA. The V and J ends lost 2 bases and 3 bases respectively, with 5 bases between them. This CDR3 is built from 11 residues. CDR3 nucleotide sequence: TGCAGCGTTGAAAACAACTACGAGCAGTACTTC. This gives the protein CSVENNYEQYF.

The rearrangement links TRBV5-5 to TRBJ2-1; the D gene is possibly TRBD1 (6 bases). The CDR3 is 16 residues long. V was clipped by 0 bases and J by 5 bases, with 15 bases between them. CDR1 and CDR2 (germline): SGHKS, YYEKEE (reference sequence). DNA of the CDR3: TGTGCCAGCAGCTTGGCGGTGACCCAGGGGAACAATGAGCAGTTCTTC. Translated: CASSLAVTQGNNEQFF.

The rearrangement links TRBV4-1 to TRBJ1-2; D is perhaps TRBD1 (5 bases). V was cut by 3 bases and J by 7 bases, with 21 bases left in between. CDR3 length: 16 residues. Germline V lookup: CDR1 MGHRA, CDR2 YSYEKL. CDR3 sequence reads: CASSHYVTAILSGYTF. The DNA for the CDR3 is TGCGCCAGCAGCCATTACGTGACAGCCATTCTGTCTGGCTACACCTTC.

V usage is TRBV5-1 and J usage is TRBJ2-7; D may be TRBD2 (5 bases). The V gene lost 1 base and the J gene lost 2 bases, with 13 bases spanning the gap. The germline CDR1 and CDR2 sequences are SGHRS and YFSETQ. This CDR3 has 15 amino acids. The DNA for the CDR3 is TGCGCCAGCAGCTTGAGGTGGACTCCTACCTACGAGCAGTACTTC. Protein sequence: CASSLRWTPTYEQYF.

This chain uses TRBV6-5 with TRBJ1-5; 8 bases align to TRBD1. The length of the CDR3 is 14 residues. The germline V gene encodes CDR1 MNHEY and CDR2 SVGAGI. V was clipped by 4 bases and J by 5 bases; unmatched bases: 4. The CDR3 sequence is CASSLTGVHQPQHF. The DNA of the CDR3 is TGTGCCAGCAGTTTGACAGGGGTTCATCAGCCCCAGCATTTT.

CDR3 sequence (DNA): TGTGCCAGCAGCGGACCGACTAGCGGGAGAAGAGAGACCCAGTACTTC. Its translation is CASSGPTSGRRETQYF. The chain joins TRBV9 to TRBJ2-5, with 12 bases matching TRBD2. In germline, CDR1 is SGDLS, CDR2 YYNGEE. Trimming cost V 3 bases and J 4 bases; bases outside gene matches: 7. CDR3 length: 16 amino acids.

This clone appeared a few times. Other DNA sequences in the same sample also yield this CDR3. The chain has TRBV7-2 and TRBJ2-7, with D unclear. Per germline, CDR1 SGHTA and CDR2 FQGNSA. V lost 2 bases to trimming and J lost 2 bases, with 1 base between them. The CDR3 is 11 amino acids. This CDR3 is CASSLTYEQYF. In DNA form, the CDR3 reads TGTGCCAGCAGCTTAACCTACGAGCAGTACTTC. Complete variable domain (other parts from reference TRBV7-2 and TRBJ2-7): GAGVSQSPSNKVTEKGKDVELRCDPISGHTALYWYRQSLGQGLEFLIYFQGNSAPDKSGLPSDRFSAERTGGSVSTLTIQRTQQEDSAVYLCASSLTYEQYFGPGTRLTVT.

The chain has TRBV9 and TRBJ2-7; D remains ambiguous. The ends were cut back, 0 bases at V and 5 bases at J, with 9 bases in the middle. There are 13 residues in the CDR3. Germline CDR1 SGDLS, CDR2 YYNGEE. CDR3 DNA sequence: TGTGCCAGCAGCGTAGAGGCAGGTAACGAGCAGTACTTC. As protein: CASSVEAGNEQYF.

This chain uses TRBV5-1 with TRBJ2-7, with D perhaps TRBD2 (6 bases). This CDR3 has 16 residues. Trimming left V 1 base short and J 7 bases short, with 21 bases between. Germline CDR1 is SGHRS and CDR2 is YFSETQ. The CDR3 protein is CASSLIFRGTMWEQYF. CDR3 sequence (DNA): TGCGCCAGCAGCTTGATATTCCGGGGGACGATGTGGGAGCAGTACTTC.

The chain is built from TRBV11-3 and TRBJ2-7; the D call may be TRBD1 or TRBD2 (5 bases each). V was pared by 5 bases and J by 6 bases, with 20 bases between. Germline loops: CDR1 SGHNT, CDR2 YENEEA. The CDR3 contains 15 residues. In DNA, the CDR3 is TGTGCCAGCAGCCCAGGGACCCGGGGAGAAGGCGAGCAGTACTTC. It is translated as CASSPGTRGEGEQYF.

The genes are TRBV28 and TRBJ2-7; no clear D gene. The CDR3 consists of 12 residues. Per the germline V gene, CDR1 is MDHEN and CDR2 is SYDVKM. The ends were cut back, 0 bases at V and 3 bases at J, with 3 bases in the middle. The CDR3 is CASSLWFYEQYF. The CDR3 nucleotides read TGTGCCAGCAGTTTATGGTTCTACGAGCAGTACTTC.

The V and J genes are TRBV28 and TRBJ1-5; 7 nucleotides align to TRBD1. J was trimmed by 6 bases and V by 1 base; bases with no gene match: 18. The CDR3 is 19 residues long. Looked up from germline, CDR1 is MDHEN and CDR2 is SYDVKM. For the CDR3, the DNA is TGTGCCAGCAGTTTATTCTACGACAGGGCGAAGGAGCGCGGTCAGCCCCAGCATTTT. Protein: CASSLFYDRAKERGQPQHF.

This clone is a singleton in its sample. A much more abundant neighbour one base away suggests this may be a read error. The chain is built from TRBV5-1 and TRBJ2-5; no reliable D call. CDR3 length: 13 residues. CDR1 SGHRS and CDR2 YFSETQ come from the germline V gene. V gave up 0 bases and J gave up 5 bases, with 8 bases separating them. Here the CDR3 reads CASSLAPAETQYF. Here the CDR3 DNA reads TGCGCCAGCAGCTTGGCCCCTGCGGAGACCCAGTACTTC. The variable domain in full, with the rest retrieved from reference TRBV5-1 and TRBJ2-5, is KAGVTQTPRYLIKTRGQQVTLSCSPISGHRSVSWYQQTPGQGLQFLFEYFSETQRNKGNFPGRFSGRQFSNSRSEMNVSTLELGDSALYLCASSLAPAETQYFGPGTRLLVL.

This chain joins TRBV2 and TRBJ1-5; D not certain. Deletions cut 4 bases from V and 5 bases from J, with 12 bases between. The V gene's germline CDR1 is SNHLY and CDR2 FYNNEI. The CDR3 extends over 14 amino acids. The CDR3 region is CASSGPSRDQPQHF. The DNA for the CDR3 is TGTGCCAGCAGTGGTCCGTCCCGGGATCAGCCCCAGCATTTT.

This chain uses TRBV15 with TRBJ2-7; D remains unclear. V was shortened by 4 bases and J by 0 bases, with 7 bases between the two germline ends. The CDR3 loop spans 13 amino acids. Germline-derived CDR1 and CDR2 are LNHNV and YYDKDF (reference sequence). The CDR3 DNA reads TGTGCCACCAGCAAAGGTAACTCCTACGAGCAGTACTTC. Protein product: CATSKGNSYEQYF.

The chain uses TRBV5-1 and TRBJ2-5; no clear D gene. V lost 3 bases and J 3 bases, leaving 6 bases between the germline ends. The length of the CDR3 is 12 residues. From germline, CDR1 is SGHRS and CDR2 YFSETQ. CDR3 sequence reads: CASSSPEETQYF. CDR3 nucleotide sequence: TGCGCCAGCAGCTCCCCAGAAGAGACCCAGTACTTC.

The rearrangement uses TRBV29-1 and TRBJ2-2; D may be TRBD1 or TRBD2 (5 bases each). The germline V gene has CDR1 SQVTM and CDR2 ANQGSEA. The CDR3 has 15 amino acids. With 0 bases removed from V and 5 bases from J, the gap between germline ends came to 13 bases. The CDR3 DNA reads as TGCAGCGTTGAAGATAACGGGGCCTTAACCGGGGAGCTGTTTTTT. This sequence encodes CSVEDNGALTGELFF.

V is TRBV7-6 and J is TRBJ2-7; the match to TRBD1 covers 8 bases. Unmatched junction bases numbered 4, after V lost 8 bases and J lost 1 base. CDR3 size: 13 residues. CDR1 and CDR2 from the germline V gene are SGHVS and FNYEAQ. The CDR3: CASGQGSSYEQYF. CDR3 DNA sequence: TGTGCCAGCGGACAGGGTTCTTCCTACGAGCAGTACTTC.

This sequence joins TRBV29-1 and TRBJ2-1, with 7 bases matching TRBD1. The J segment lost 4 bases and the V segment lost 5 bases, leaving 8 bases of the junction unmatched. The germline V gene encodes CDR1 SQVTM and CDR2 ANQGSEA. This CDR3 spans 14 amino acids. The DNA of the CDR3 is TGCAGCGTTTTTCCACAGGGGCAGTACAATGAGCAGTTCTTC. The encoded protein is CSVFPQGQYNEQFF.

The DNA of the CDR3 is TGCGCCAGCAGCCAAGAGCGGGAGGGGTCCGCCGGGGAGCTGTTTTTT. Amino acids: CASSQEREGSAGELFF. The chain couples TRBV4-3 to TRBJ2-2; 9 nucleotides align to TRBD2. Germline lookup yields CDR1 LGHNA and CDR2 YSLEER. The CDR3 extends over 16 amino acids. Trimming removed 0 bases from V and 6 bases from J; junction bases left unmatched: 5.

The J gene is TRBJ2-1, the V gene TRBV19; TRBD2 agrees at 15 bases. CDR1 and CDR2 (germline): LNHDA, SQIVND (reference sequence). The CDR3 totals 15 residues. Trimming took 7 bases from V and 11 from J; bases not matched to a gene: 9. The CDR3 sequence is CASIPTGLAGGKQFF. CDR3 in DNA: TGTGCCAGTATCCCCACGGGACTAGCGGGAGGCAAGCAGTTCTTC. Looking up the rest from reference TRBV19 and TRBJ2-1 gives the full variable domain: DGGITQSPKYLFRKEGQNVTLSCEQNLNHDAMYWYRQDPGQGLRLIYYSQIVNDFQKGDIAEGYSVSREKKESFPLTVTSAQKNPTAFYLCASIPTGLAGGKQFFGPGTRLTVL.

The gene calls are TRBV4-1 and TRBJ2-3; D is undetermined. The CDR3 extends over 15 amino acids. Trimming pared 3 bases from V and 4 bases from J, leaving 14 bases between. The V gene's germline CDR1 is MGHRA and CDR2 YSYEKL. CDR3 region: CASSHLTINADTQYF. The CDR3 DNA reads as TGCGCCAGCAGCCACTTGACCATAAACGCAGATACGCAGTATTTT.

The rearrangement joins TRBV7-2 to TRBJ1-2, with D possibly matching TRBD1 (6 bases). Trimming removed 3 bases at V and 6 bases at J, with 11 bases between. The CDR3 extends over 13 amino acids. The V gene's germline CDR1 is SGHTA and CDR2 FQGNSA. CDR3 nucleotides: TGTGCCAGCAGCTTTACAGGGATGGATGGCTACACCTTC. Amino acid sequence: CASSFTGMDGYTF. The full variable domain, completed using reference TRBV7-2 and TRBJ1-2, is GAGVSQSPSNKVTEKGKDVELRCDPISGHTALYWYRQSLGQGLEFLIYFQGNSAPDKSGLPSDRFSAERTGGSVSTLTIQRTQQEDSAVYLCASSFTGMDGYTFGSGTRLTVV.

The chain is built from TRBV18 and TRBJ2-5; 10 bases align to TRBD2. V gave up 0 bases and J gave up 2 bases; unmatched junction bases: 15. In germline, CDR1 is KGHSH, CDR2 LQKENI. The CDR3 spans 20 residues. The CDR3 DNA sequence: TGTGCCAGCTCACCACCCCCCTCGCGATCTAGCGGGAGCGAGCAAGAGACCCAGTACTTC. This sequence encodes CASSPPPSRSSGSEQETQYF.

The rearrangement links TRBV9 to TRBJ1-3, with unresolved D. The V gene lost 1 base and the J gene lost 4 bases, with 21 bases spanning the gap. There are 18 residues in the CDR3. Germline V lookup: CDR1 SGDLS, CDR2 YYNGEE. The CDR3 nucleotides read TGTGCCAGCAGCGTAAGCCGACGCGTTGAGCTAACAGGAAACACCATATATTTT. Protein product: CASSVSRRVELTGNTIYF.

The chain has TRBV18 and TRBJ2-1, with 10 bases lining up with TRBD1. Per the germline V gene, CDR1 is KGHSH and CDR2 is LQKENI. J was trimmed by 6 bases and V by 3 bases; bases with no gene match: 5. This CDR3 comprises 15 residues. The CDR3 loop is CASSPKGTGVNEQFF. CDR3 DNA: TGTGCCAGCTCACCGAAAGGGACAGGGGTCAATGAGCAGTTCTTC.